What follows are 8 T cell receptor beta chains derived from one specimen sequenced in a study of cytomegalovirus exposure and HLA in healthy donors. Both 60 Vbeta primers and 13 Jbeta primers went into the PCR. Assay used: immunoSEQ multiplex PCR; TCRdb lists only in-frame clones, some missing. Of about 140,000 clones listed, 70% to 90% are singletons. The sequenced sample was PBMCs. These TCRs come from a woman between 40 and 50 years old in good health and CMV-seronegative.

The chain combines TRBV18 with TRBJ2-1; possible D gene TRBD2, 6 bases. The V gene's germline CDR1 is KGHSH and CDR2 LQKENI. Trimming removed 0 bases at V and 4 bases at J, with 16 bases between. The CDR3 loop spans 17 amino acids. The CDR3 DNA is TGTGCCAGCTCACCACCGATGGGGGAGGCCTCATACAATGAGCAGTTCTTC. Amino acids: CASSPPMGEASYNEQFF.

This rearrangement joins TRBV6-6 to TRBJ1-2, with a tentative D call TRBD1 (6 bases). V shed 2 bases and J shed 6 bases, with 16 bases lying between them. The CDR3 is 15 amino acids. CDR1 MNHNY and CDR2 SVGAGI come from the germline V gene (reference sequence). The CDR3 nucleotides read TGTGCCAGCAGTTACACGTATAATAACAGGGATGGCTACACCTTC. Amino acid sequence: CASSYTYNNRDGYTF.

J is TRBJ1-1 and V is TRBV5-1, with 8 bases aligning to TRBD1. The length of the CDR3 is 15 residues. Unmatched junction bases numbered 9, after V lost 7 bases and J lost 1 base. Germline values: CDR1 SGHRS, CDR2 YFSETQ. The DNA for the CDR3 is TGCGCCAGCTTCCCTCGGACAGGGTGGAACACTGAAGCTTTCTTT. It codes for CASFPRTGWNTEAFF.

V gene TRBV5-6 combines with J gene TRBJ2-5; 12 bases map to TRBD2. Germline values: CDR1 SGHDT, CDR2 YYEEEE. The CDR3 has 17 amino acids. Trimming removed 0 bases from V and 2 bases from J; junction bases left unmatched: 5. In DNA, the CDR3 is TGTGCCAGCAGCTTGGATGGACTAGCGGGGCCACAAGAGACCCAGTACTTC. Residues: CASSLDGLAGPQETQYF.

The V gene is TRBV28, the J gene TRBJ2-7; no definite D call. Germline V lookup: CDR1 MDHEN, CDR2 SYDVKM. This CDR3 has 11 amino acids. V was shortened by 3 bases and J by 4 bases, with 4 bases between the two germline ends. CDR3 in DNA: TGTGCCAGCAGTTTTGAGTACGAGCAGTACTTC. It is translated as CASSFEYEQYF.

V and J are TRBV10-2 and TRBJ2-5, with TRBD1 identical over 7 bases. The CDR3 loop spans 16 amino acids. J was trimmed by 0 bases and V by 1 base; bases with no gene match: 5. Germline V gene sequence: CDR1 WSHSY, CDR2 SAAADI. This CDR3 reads CASSELAGGNQETQYF. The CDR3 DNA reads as TGCGCCAGCAGTGAGTTAGCAGGGGGTAACCAAGAGACCCAGTACTTC.

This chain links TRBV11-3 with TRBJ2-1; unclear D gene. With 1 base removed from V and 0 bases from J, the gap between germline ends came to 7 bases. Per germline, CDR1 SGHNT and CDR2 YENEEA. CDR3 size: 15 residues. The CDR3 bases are TGTGCCAGCAGCTTAGGACATAGCTCCTACAATGAGCAGTTCTTC. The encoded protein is CASSLGHSSYNEQFF. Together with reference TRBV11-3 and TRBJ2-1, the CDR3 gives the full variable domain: EAGVVQSPRYKIIEKKQPVAFWCNPISGHNTLYWYLQNLGQGPELLIRYENEEAVDDSQLPKDRFSAERLKGVDSTLKIQPAELGDSAVYLCASSLGHSSYNEQFFGPGTRLTVL.

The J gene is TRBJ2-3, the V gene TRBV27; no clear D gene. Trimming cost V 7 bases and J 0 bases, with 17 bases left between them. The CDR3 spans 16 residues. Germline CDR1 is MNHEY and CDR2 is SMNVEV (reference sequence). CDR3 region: CASTPFGLGSTDTQYF. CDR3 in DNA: TGTGCCAGCACCCCTTTTGGGCTTGGGAGCACAGATACGCAGTATTTT.